This T cell receptor beta chain stems from a study of blood T cell repertoires in COVID-19. This table comes from immunoSEQ multiplex PCR, and its TCRdb copy is limited to in-frame clones, with some not included. The sample lists 150,000 to 200,000 clones, about 80% occurring once. As concerns this clone: Other nucleotide sequences from this sample produce the same CDR3.

The TCR was taken from a man aged 60 to 69 with acute or convalescent COVID-19. Sequencing used peripheral blood.

CDR3: CASSYSTGYGYTF. CDR3 nucleotides: TGTGCCAGCAGTTACTCGACAGGCTATGGCTACACCTTC. This chain connects TRBV6-5 to TRBJ1-2; D may be TRBD1 (6 bases). Deletions cut 0 bases from V and 4 bases from J, with 6 bases between. Germline CDR1 is MNHEY and CDR2 is SVGAGI. The CDR3 length is 13 residues.